A selection of T cell receptor beta chains follows, all from one sample in a study of tumor and adjacent non-tumor tissue in lung cancer. TCRdb reprocessed the multiplex PCR reads via MiXCR and lists one record per CDR3 protein. Of under 140,000 distinct CDR3 sequences in the sample, under 90% were seen once. The sample comprised lung tumor tissue. The origin of the receptors is a man between 70 and 80 years old with non-small cell lung cancer. CDR3s include the opening cysteine and the closing phenylalanine or tryptophan. The D gene is left open where the match is weak. Clone size is stated in some rows and not others, as once, few, many or a class when expanded.

clone size,J gene,D gene,V gene,CDR3 DNA,CDR3 protein
.,TRBJ2-1,.,TRBV6-5,TGTGCCACTAGTACGAGGTCAGGGAGATTCAATGAGCAGTTCTTC,CATSTRSGRFNEQFF
many,TRBJ1-1,.,TRBV5-1,TGCGCCAGCAGCTTGGAGGGGTGGGGCACTGAAGCTTTCTTT,CASSLEGWGTEAFF
.,TRBJ2-3,.,TRBV29-1,TGCAGCTTACTCCCATATGTGACATGGGGCCACACAGATACGCAGTATTTT,CSLLPYVTWGHTDTQYF
.,TRBJ1-1,.,TRBV6-6,TGTGCCGCAGACATCACAGGGTGGGACACTGAAACTTTCTTT,CAADITGWDTETFF
many,TRBJ2-1,TRBD1,TRBV6-5,TGTGCCAGCAGTTTTACCGGGACAGGGACAAATGAGCAGTTCTTC,CASSFTGTGTNEQFF
many,TRBJ2-5,.,TRBV5-1,TGCGCCAGCAGACCGGACACTTACCAAGAGACCCAGTACTTC,CASRPDTYQETQYF
.,TRBJ1-5,.,TRBV29-1,TGCACCGTTTTGACGTATGGCAATCAGCCCCTGCATTTT,CTVLTYGNQPLHF
once,TRBJ2-3,.,TRBV6-6,TGTGCCAGCAAACCGAGCAATCAGCCCCAGTATTTT,CASKPSNQPQYF
.,TRBJ1-6,TRBD1,TRBV12-3/TRBV12-4,TGTGCCAGCATCTCCGGGACAGGGGGTTATAATTCATCCCTCCACTTT,CASISGTGGYNSSLHF
.,TRBJ2-7,TRBD2,TRBV6-5,TGTGCCAGCAGACCTGCGGGAGCGAGGGAAACCTACGAGCAATACTTC,CASRPAGARETYEQYF
.,TRBJ2-7,.,TRBV29-1,TGCAGCGTTACCGGGACGCTCCCCAACGAGCAGTATTTC,CSVTGTLPNEQYF
.,TRBJ1-1,TRBD1,TRBV5-4,TGTGCCAGGAGGCCGACAGGGGGCTGGATGAACACTGAAACTTTCTTT,CARRPTGGWMNTETFF
.,TRBJ2-1,TRBD2,TRBV6-2/TRBV6-3,TGTGTCAACAGTCTGCGGGGGGCCTCCTACAATGAGCAGTTCTTC,CVNSLRGASYNEQFF
once,TRBJ2-1,TRBD1,TRBV24-1,TGTGCCACCAGTGGAGACAGGGTCGACCTCTCCTACAATGAGCAGTTCTTC,CATSGDRVDLSYNEQFF
many,TRBJ2-7,TRBD1,TRBV20-1,TGCAGTGCTATTGTTCCCGGCGGGACAGGGTCCTACGAGCAGTACTTC,CSAIVPGGTGSYEQYF
.,TRBJ1-1,.,TRBV20-1,TGCAGTGCTAGTTCCGACGGGGAGGAGAATACTGAAGCTTTCTTT,CSASSDGEENTEAFF
.,TRBJ2-1,.,TRBV6-2/TRBV6-3,TGTGCCAGCAGTTACCTTCGAGGGCGGCTACATGTGCAGTTCTTC,CASSYLRGRLHVQFF
.,TRBJ2-1,.,TRBV7-6,TGTGCCAGCAGCTTCTCCGTCGCAGACAATGAGCAGTTCTTC,CASSFSVADNEQFF
.,TRBJ2-1,TRBD2,TRBV11-3,TGTACTAGCAGTCTCCTAGGTACTAGCGGGGGCTACAATGAGCAGTTCTTC,CTSSLLGTSGGYNEQFF
.,TRBJ1-1,TRBD1,TRBV6-5,TGTGCCAACAGGCAAACCCAGGACAGGGGATGGGGCACTGAGGCTTTCTTT,CANRQTQDRGWGTEAFF
.,TRBJ1-1,.,TRBV6-1,TGTGCCAGCGGTGTCGGCGGTATAAACAGTGAAGCTTTCTTT,CASGVGGINSEAFF
.,TRBJ1-1,.,TRBV6-5,TGTGCCAGCAGTTACAAGGGTTGCGATGAAGCTTTCTTT,CASSYKGCDEAFF
.,TRBJ1-5,TRBD1,TRBV5-5,TGTGCCAGCAGCTTGACCGGGACAGTATATCAGCCCCAGCATTTT,CASSLTGTVYQPQHF
few,TRBJ2-7,.,TRBV29-1,TGCGGCGTTGAGTGGGCAGGGAGCTCCTACGAGCAGTACTTC,CGVEWAGSSYEQYF
many,TRBJ1-1,TRBD1,TRBV5-4,TGTGCCAGCAGCTTTAAGACCGGGACAGGGGGCACTGAAGCTTTCTTT,CASSFKTGTGGTEAFF
.,TRBJ1-2,.,TRBV6-2/TRBV6-3,TGTGCCAGCAGGCCAAGACAGTCTAGGAGTGGCTACATCTTC,CASRPRQSRSGYIF
.,TRBJ2-1,.,TRBV29-1,TGCAGCTTATTACCCCATTACAATGAGCGGTTATTC,CSLLPHYNERLF
.,TRBJ2-3,.,TRBV29-1,TGCAGCGCTGAGGCTATTGGGAGTACAGATACGCAGTATTTT,CSAEAIGSTDTQYF
.,TRBJ2-3,.,TRBV12-3/TRBV12-4,TGTGCCAGCATGAGGACTAGTGGGACAACAGATACGCACTATTTT,CASMRTSGTTDTHYF
.,TRBJ2-4,.,TRBV5-6,TGTACCAGCAGCGCTACCGTGATAGGGGTCGTTGGAAACATTCAGTACTTC,CTSSATVIGVVGNIQYF
.,TRBJ2-3,.,TRBV7-9,TGTGCCAGCAACTATGAGAGCAATCAGCCCCAGTATTTT,CASNYESNQPQYF
.,TRBJ2-4,.,TRBV28,TGTGCCAACATTCCCAGGACGTTCAACAAAAACATTCAGTACTTC,CANIPRTFNKNIQYF
.,TRBJ2-7,TRBD1,TRBV13,TGTGCCCGTAGCTCAACCACAGGGGAGGAGCAGTACTTC,CARSSTTGEEQYF
.,TRBJ2-3,TRBD2,TRBV11-2,TGTGCCAGCAGCCCGGTCGGGAGGACGCAGTATTTT,CASSPVGRTQYF
.,TRBJ2-1,TRBD2,TRBV29-1,TGCAGGGTCCGGATTAGCGGGAGGGACTTCTACAACGAGCAGTTCTTC,CRVRISGRDFYNEQFF
.,TRBJ2-5,.,TRBV5-6,TGTGCCATGAGCTTGGTGGGGGATCCGGGAGTGCAAGAGACCCAGTACTTC,CAMSLVGDPGVQETQYF
.,TRBJ2-1,.,TRBV5-8,TGTGCCAGCACTGTATTTAACCTGGATGAGCAGTTCTTC,CASTVFNLDEQFF
.,TRBJ2-7,.,TRBV5-4,TGTACCAGCAGCTTGGGGGTAGCGATGGATCGGGAGAAGTACTTC,CTSSLGVAMDREKYF
.,TRBJ2-1,.,TRBV20-1,TGCAATGCTTCCTCGGGGGGCACTCGGCACTTCTTC,CNASSGGTRHFF
.,TRBJ2-7,TRBD1,TRBV10-2,TGCGCCAGTTTTTCCGGGACAGGGTGTGACGAGCAGTACTTC,CASFSGTGCDEQYF
few,TRBJ2-1,.,TRBV5-1,TGCGCCAGCAGCCCTTGGTTGGGAAATGGGAACAATGAGCAGTTCTTC,CASSPWLGNGNNEQFF